This passage covers 10 T cell receptor beta chains from one sample sequenced in a study of CD8+ T cells in alopecia areata. cDNA reverse transcribed from extracted RNA served as the sequencing template. Repertoires were generated with immunoSEQ multiplex PCR, while TCRdb's copy carries only in-frame clones and drops some. The data show about 250,000 clones, over 45% seen once. Documented treatment: oral pan-JAK inhibitor, 5-10 mg twice daily. Sequencing used CD4+ T cells sorted from blood, obtained at week 52, from a patient treated with tofacitinib. The receptors here all came from a human donor with alopecia areata.

The J gene is TRBJ2-5, the V gene TRBV11-2; 8 bases map to TRBD1. The V gene end was trimmed by 5 bases and the J gene end by 5 bases; junction bases not matched to a gene: 13. The CDR3 runs 16 residues. Germline V gene data show CDR1 as SGHAT and CDR2 as FQNNGV. The CDR3 region has the DNA TGTGCCAGCAGCCTTCTCAGGGGGCGCGTTTTGGAGACCCAGTACTTC. Translated, it gives CASSLLRGRVLETQYF. The full variable domain, its missing parts supplied by reference TRBV11-2 and TRBJ2-5, is EAGVAQSPRYKIIEKRQSVAFWCNPISGHATLYWYQQILGQGPKLLIQFQNNGVVDDSQLPKDRFSAERLKGVDSTLKIQPAKLEDSAVYLCASSLLRGRVLETQYFGPGTRLLVL.

J is TRBJ2-7 and V is TRBV2; D perhaps matches TRBD1 (5 bases). Germline assignment: CDR1 SNHLY and CDR2 FYNNEI. The length of the CDR3 is 15 residues. V was cut by 6 bases and J by 1 base, with 16 bases left in between. CDR3 sequence (DNA): TGTGCCAGCAGAGCACAGGCGCTTAAATCCTACGAGCAGTACTTC. Translating gives CASRAQALKSYEQYF.

There are a few counts of this clone. This chain uses TRBV29-1 with TRBJ1-1; TRBD1 aligns across 8 bases. The CDR3 covers 17 residues. CDR1 is SQVTM, CDR2 ANQGSEA, per germline. J was trimmed by 1 base and V by 5 bases; bases with no gene match: 15. In nucleotides, the CDR3 is TGCAGCGTTTCCAAATTTCTCCAGGGGGCCGGGAACACTGAAGCTTTCTTT. It is translated as CSVSKFLQGAGNTEAFF.

The rearrangement joins TRBV9 to TRBJ2-1; 7 bases line up with TRBD1. Germline loops: CDR1 SGDLS, CDR2 YYNGEE. CDR3 length equals 14 residues. J was trimmed by 3 bases and V by 4 bases; bases with no gene match: 4. Here the CDR3 reads CASSSRDSYNEQFF. CDR3 nucleotide sequence: TGTGCCAGCAGCTCCCGGGACAGCTACAATGAGCAGTTCTTC.

The chain joins TRBV6-6 to TRBJ2-2; maybe TRBD2 (5 bases). Germline CDR1 and CDR2: MNHNY and SVGAGI (reference sequence). V lost 3 bases and J 8 bases, leaving 16 bases between the germline ends. The CDR3 totals 15 residues. The CDR3 protein is CASSYKALTGGELFF. In nucleotides, the CDR3 is TGTGCCAGCAGTTATAAGGCCCTCACGGGAGGGGAGCTGTTTTTT.

The chain recombines TRBV18 with TRBJ1-3; 10 bases line up with TRBD1. Germline V gene lookup returns CDR1 KGHSH and CDR2 LQKENI. The CDR3 is 15 residues long. V lost 5 bases, J lost 4 bases, and 5 bases stayed unmatched. The CDR3 is CASSAGTGEGNTIYF. In nucleotides, the CDR3 is TGTGCCAGCTCAGCCGGGACAGGGGAAGGAAACACCATATATTTT.

This sequence joins TRBV29-1 and TRBJ2-3; 7 bases are a match to TRBD1. Germline V gene lookup returns CDR1 SQVTM and CDR2 ANQGSEA. V shed 6 bases, J shed 2 bases, and the junction held 5 bases outside the gene matches. The CDR3 runs to 13 residues. The DNA of the CDR3 is TGCAGCGTGATGGGACAGTACACAGATACGCAGTATTTT. Its translation: CSVMGQYTDTQYF.

This clone was found a few times. The V call is TRBV29-1, the J call TRBJ2-5, with a tentative D call TRBD2 (5 bases). The germline V and J ends were trimmed by 6 bases and 5 bases, with 16 bases remaining between them. Germline V gene lookup returns CDR1 SQVTM and CDR2 ANQGSEA. CDR3 length: 13 amino acids. CDR3 nucleotides: TGCAGCGTAGCCCGAGAAAGGAGGGAGACCCAGTACTTC. This gives the protein CSVARERRETQYF.

The chain carries TRBV21-1 and TRBJ1-6. TRBV21-1 represents a pseudogene. The CDR3 length is 17 residues. CDR3 region: CASSPGGPSSYNSPLHF. The CDR3 DNA sequence: TGTGCCAGCAGCCCGGGAGGGCCTAGCTCCTATAATTCACCCCTCCACTTT.

The chain joins TRBV7-8 to TRBJ2-7; D is perhaps TRBD1 (5 bases). Germline CDR1 reads SGHVS; CDR2 reads FQNEAQ. V lost 5 bases, J lost 3 bases, and 11 bases lay in between. The CDR3 is 13 residues long. CDR3 residues: CASSPRTGYEQYF. Here the CDR3 DNA reads TGTGCCAGCAGCCCACGAACAGGCTACGAGCAGTACTTC.